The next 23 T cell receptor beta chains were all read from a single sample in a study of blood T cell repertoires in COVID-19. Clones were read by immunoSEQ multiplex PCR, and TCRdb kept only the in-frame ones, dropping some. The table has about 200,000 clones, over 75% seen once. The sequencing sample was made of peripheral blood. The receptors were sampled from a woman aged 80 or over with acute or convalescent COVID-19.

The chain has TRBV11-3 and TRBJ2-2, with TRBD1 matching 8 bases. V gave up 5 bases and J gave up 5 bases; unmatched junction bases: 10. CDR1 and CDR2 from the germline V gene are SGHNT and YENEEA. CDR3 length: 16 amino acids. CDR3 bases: TGTGCCAGCAGCATAACCGGGACAGGTGGAACCGGGGAGCTGTTTTTT. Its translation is CASSITGTGGTGELFF.

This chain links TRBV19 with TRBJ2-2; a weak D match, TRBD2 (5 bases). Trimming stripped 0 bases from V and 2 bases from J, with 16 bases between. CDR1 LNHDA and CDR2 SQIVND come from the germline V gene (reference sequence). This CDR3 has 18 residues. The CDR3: CASSIDLPRTPNTGELFF. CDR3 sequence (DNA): TGTGCCAGTAGTATAGATCTACCCAGGACTCCAAACACCGGGGAGCTGTTTTTT.

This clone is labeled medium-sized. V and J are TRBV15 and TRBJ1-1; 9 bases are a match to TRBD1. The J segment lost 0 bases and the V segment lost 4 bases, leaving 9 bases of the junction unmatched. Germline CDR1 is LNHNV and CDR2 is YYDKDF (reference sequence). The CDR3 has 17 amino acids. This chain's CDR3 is CATSIGTGKMVNTEAFF. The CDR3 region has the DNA TGTGCCACCAGCATTGGGACAGGGAAGATGGTGAACACTGAAGCTTTCTTT. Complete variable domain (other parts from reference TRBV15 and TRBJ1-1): DAMVIQNPRYQVTQFGKPVTLSCSQTLNHNVMYWYQQKSSQAPKLLFHYYDKDFNNEADTPDNFQSRRPNTSFCFLDIRSPGLGDTAMYLCATSIGTGKMVNTEAFFGQGTRLTVV.

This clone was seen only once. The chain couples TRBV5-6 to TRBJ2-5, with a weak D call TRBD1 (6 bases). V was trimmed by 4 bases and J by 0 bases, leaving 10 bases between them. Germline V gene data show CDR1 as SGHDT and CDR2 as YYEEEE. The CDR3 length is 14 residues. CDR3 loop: CASSTTGYQETQYF. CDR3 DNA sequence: TGTGCCAGCAGCACGACAGGTTACCAAGAGACCCAGTACTTC.

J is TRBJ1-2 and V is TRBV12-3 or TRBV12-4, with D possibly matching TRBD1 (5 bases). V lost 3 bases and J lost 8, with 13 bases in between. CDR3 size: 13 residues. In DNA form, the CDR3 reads TGTGCCAGCAGTTTGGACAACAAGGGGGGCTACACCTTC. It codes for CASSLDNKGGYTF.

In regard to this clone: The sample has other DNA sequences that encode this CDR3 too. CDR3 DNA: TGTGCCAGCAGCGTAGCTCCCAATCAGCCCCAGCATTTT. Translated: CASSVAPNQPQHF. The gene calls are TRBV9 and TRBJ1-5; the D is unclear. Deletions cut 0 bases from V and 3 bases from J, with 4 bases between. Looked up from germline, CDR1 is SGDLS and CDR2 is YYNGEE. There are 13 residues in the CDR3.

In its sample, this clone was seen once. As DNA, the CDR3 is TGCAGCGTTGCCGCTAGCGGGAGCCTAGGAGAGACCCAGTACTTC. Amino acids: CSVAASGSLGETQYF. The chain uses TRBV29-1 and TRBJ2-5; 10 bases fit TRBD2. After removal of 4 bases from V and 4 bases from J, the junction contained 9 bases not matched to a gene. Germline V gene sequence: CDR1 SQVTM, CDR2 ANQGSEA. The CDR3 has 15 amino acids.

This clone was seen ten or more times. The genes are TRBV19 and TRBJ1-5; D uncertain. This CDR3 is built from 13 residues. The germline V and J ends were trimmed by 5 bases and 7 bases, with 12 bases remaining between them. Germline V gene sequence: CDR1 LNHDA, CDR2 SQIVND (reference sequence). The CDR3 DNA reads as TGTGCCAGTAGTCGGAGGGAACAACAGCCCCAGCATTTT. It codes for CASSRREQQPQHF.

This CDR3 is CATEFGSANSPLHF. DNA for the CDR3: TGTGCCACCGAATTTGGCAGTGCCAATTCACCCCTCCACTTT. This sequence joins TRBV15 and TRBJ1-6; D remains ambiguous. Trimming stripped 8 bases from V and 7 bases from J, with 15 bases between. The length of the CDR3 is 14 residues. Germline V gives CDR1 LNHNV, CDR2 YYDKDF (reference sequence). Supplemented by reference TRBV15 and TRBJ1-6, the full variable domain reads DAMVIQNPRYQVTQFGKPVTLSCSQTLNHNVMYWYQQKSSQAPKLLFHYYDKDFNNEADTPDNFQSRRPNTSFCFLDIRSPGLGDTAMYLCATEFGSANSPLHFGNGTRLTVT.

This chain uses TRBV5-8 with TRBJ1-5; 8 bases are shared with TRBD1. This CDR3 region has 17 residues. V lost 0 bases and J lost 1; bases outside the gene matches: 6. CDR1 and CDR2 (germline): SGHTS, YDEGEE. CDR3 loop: CASSLAFGQGSNQPQHF. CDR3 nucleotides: TGTGCCAGCAGCTTGGCTTTCGGACAGGGAAGCAATCAGCCCCAGCATTTT.

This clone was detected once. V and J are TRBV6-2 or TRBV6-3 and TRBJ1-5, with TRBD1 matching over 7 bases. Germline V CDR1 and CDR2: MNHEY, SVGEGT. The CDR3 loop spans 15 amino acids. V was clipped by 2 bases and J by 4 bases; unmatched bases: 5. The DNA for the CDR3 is TGTGCCAGCAGTTACCAACAGGGGTCTAATCAGCCCCAGCATTTT. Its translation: CASSYQQGSNQPQHF.

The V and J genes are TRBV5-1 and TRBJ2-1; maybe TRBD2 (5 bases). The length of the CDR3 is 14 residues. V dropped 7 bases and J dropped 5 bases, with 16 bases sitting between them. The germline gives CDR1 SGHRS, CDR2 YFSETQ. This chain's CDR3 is CASYSGALNNEQFF. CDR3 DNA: TGCGCCAGCTACAGCGGAGCCTTAAACAATGAGCAGTTCTTC.

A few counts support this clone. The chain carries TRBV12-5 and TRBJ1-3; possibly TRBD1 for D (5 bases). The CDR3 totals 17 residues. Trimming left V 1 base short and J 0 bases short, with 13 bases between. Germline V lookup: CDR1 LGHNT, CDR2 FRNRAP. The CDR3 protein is CASGLGGRGISGNTIYF. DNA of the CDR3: TGTGCTAGTGGTTTGGGGGGCCGGGGGATCTCTGGAAACACCATATATTTT.

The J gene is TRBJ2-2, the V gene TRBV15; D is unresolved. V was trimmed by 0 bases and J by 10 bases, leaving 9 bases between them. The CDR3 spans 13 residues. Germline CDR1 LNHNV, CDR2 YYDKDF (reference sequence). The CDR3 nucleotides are TGTGCCACCAGCAGAGAAAATCCGGTGGAGCTGTTTTTT. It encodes CATSRENPVELFF.

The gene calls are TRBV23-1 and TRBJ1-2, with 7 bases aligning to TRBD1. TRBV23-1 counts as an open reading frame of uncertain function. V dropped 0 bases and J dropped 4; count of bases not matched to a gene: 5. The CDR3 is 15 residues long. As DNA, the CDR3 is TGCGCCAGCAGTCAATCCGGGCAGGGGGTCTATGGCTACACCTTC. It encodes CASSQSGQGVYGYTF.

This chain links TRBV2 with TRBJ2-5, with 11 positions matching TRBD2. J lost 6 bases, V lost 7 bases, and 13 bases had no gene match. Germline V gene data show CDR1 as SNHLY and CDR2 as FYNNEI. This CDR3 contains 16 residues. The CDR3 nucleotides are TGTGCCAGCACGCTACCACTAGCGGGGGTATCGAAGACCCAGTACTTC. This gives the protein CASTLPLAGVSKTQYF.

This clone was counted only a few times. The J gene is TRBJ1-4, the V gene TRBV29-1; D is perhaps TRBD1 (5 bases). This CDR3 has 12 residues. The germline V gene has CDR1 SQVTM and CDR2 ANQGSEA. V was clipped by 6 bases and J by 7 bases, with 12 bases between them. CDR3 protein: CSVNRGGEKLFF. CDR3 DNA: TGCAGCGTGAACCGGGGGGGTGAAAAACTGTTTTTT.

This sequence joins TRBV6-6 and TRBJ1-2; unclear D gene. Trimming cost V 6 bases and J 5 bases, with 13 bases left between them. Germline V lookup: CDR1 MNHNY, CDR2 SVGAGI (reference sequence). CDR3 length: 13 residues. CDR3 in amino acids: CASSPSSGYGYTF. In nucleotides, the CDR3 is TGTGCCAGCAGCCCTTCTTCGGGGTATGGCTACACCTTC.

Written as DNA, the CDR3 is TGTGCCAGCAGACTAGTCGGGTGGGAGACCCAGTACTTC. Translation gives CASRLVGWETQYF. V and J are TRBV11-2 and TRBJ2-5; the D gene is possibly TRBD2 (5 bases). Germline loops: CDR1 SGHAT, CDR2 FQNNGV. The CDR3 spans 13 residues. V was cut by 6 bases and J by 5 bases, with 13 bases left in between.

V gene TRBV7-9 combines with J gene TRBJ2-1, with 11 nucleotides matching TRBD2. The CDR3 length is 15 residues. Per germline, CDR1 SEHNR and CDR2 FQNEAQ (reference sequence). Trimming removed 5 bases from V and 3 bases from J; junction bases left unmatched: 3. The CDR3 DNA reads TGTGCCAGCAGCCGGGGACTAGCGGACTACAATGAGCAGTTCTTC. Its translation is CASSRGLADYNEQFF.

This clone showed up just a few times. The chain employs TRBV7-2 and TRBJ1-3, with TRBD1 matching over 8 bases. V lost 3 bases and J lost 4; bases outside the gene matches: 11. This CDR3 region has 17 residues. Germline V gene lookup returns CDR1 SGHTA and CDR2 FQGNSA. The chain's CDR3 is CASSFLGQGAGGNTIYF. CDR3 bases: TGTGCCAGCAGCTTTTTGGGGCAGGGGGCTGGCGGAAACACCATATATTTT.

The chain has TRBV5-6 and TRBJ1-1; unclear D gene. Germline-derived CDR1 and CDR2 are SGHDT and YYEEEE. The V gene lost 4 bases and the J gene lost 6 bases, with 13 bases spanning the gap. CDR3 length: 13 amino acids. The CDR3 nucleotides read TGTGCCAGCAGCATCCTAACTAATCCTGAAGCTTTCTTT. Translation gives CASSILTNPEAFF.

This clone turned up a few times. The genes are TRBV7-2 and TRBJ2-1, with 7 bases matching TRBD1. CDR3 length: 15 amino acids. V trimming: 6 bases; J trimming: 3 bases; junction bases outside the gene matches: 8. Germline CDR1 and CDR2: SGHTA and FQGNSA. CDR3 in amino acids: CASSTDRANYNEQFF. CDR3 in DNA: TGTGCCAGCAGTACCGACAGGGCCAACTACAATGAGCAGTTCTTC.